These T cell receptor beta chains were read from a single sample in a study of graft-versus-host responses after intestinal transplantation. For these TCRs, the target antigens are not known. Using immunoSEQ multiplex PCR, the repertoire was profiled, and TCRdb retains in-frame clones only, with some absent. The sample lists tens of thousands of clones, about 94% occurring once. The source material was unstimulated CD8+ T cells sorted from spleen or lymph node cells, sampled before intestinal transplant. Source of these receptors: a human donor who received an intestinal transplant. Both conserved end residues are part of each CDR3. A D gene is named only where the DNA matches it firmly. Clone size is given for some rows only: seen once, a few or many times, or a class if the clone is expanded.

TGTGCCAGCAGCCCGTGCCTAGCGGGCTTTTACAATGAGCAGTTCTTC | CASSPCLAGFYNEQFF | TRBV4-2 | 16 | TRBJ2-1 | TRBD2 | .
TGTGCCAGCAGCTCCGACACTGAAGCTTTCTTT | CASSSDTEAFF | TRBV11-2 | 11 | TRBJ1-1 | . | .
TGTGCCAGCACCGAGAGGGGACAGGGGGATTACGGATCCCTCCACTTT | CASTERGQGDYGSLHF | TRBV2 | 16 | TRBJ1-6 | TRBD1 | .
TGTGCCAGCAGCGTAGCATGCGATTCCTACAATGAGCAGTTCTTC | CASSVACDSYNEQFF | TRBV9 | 15 | TRBJ2-1 | . | .
TGTGCCAGCAGTTACGTCAGGGGTGACCCCCAGCATTTT | CASSYVRGDPQHF | TRBV6-5 | 13 | TRBJ1-5 | . | once
TGTGCCAGTAGTATAGACAGGGAAAATCAGCCCCAGCATTTT | CASSIDRENQPQHF | TRBV19 | 14 | TRBJ1-5 | . | .
TGTGCCAGCAGCCCAGGGGCTTTTGTTAGAGACGGCTACACCTTC | CASSPGAFVRDGYTF | TRBV7-9 | 15 | TRBJ1-2 | . | .
TGTGCCATCACCCGGGACAGCTCCTACGAGCAGTACTTC | CAITRDSSYEQYF | TRBV10-3 | 13 | TRBJ2-7 | TRBD1 | .
TGTGCCAGCAGCCACGTGGTAGCGGGAGTTGCGGGCCCAGATACGCAGTATTTT | CASSHVVAGVAGPDTQYF | TRBV13 | 18 | TRBJ2-3 | TRBD2 | .
TGTGCCAGCTCAGCCTCGAAAGGGCAGTATTTT | CASSASKGQYF | TRBV18 | 11 | TRBJ2-3 | . | .
TGTGCCACCAGCCCTACTACCGGGGGTGGAGATACGCAGTATTTT | CATSPTTGGGDTQYF | TRBV15 | 15 | TRBJ2-3 | . | .
TGCGCCAGCAGCTTGGATGGCAGGGCACGTTCACCCCTCCACTTT | CASSLDGRARSPLHF | TRBV5-1 | 15 | TRBJ1-6 | . | .
TGTGCCAGCAGCCTGACAGGGTCTAACTATGGCTACACCTTC | CASSLTGSNYGYTF | TRBV11-1 | 14 | TRBJ1-2 | TRBD1 | .
TGTGCCAGCAGTGAACGGACAGCAGCCTACGAGCAGTACTTC | CASSERTAAYEQYF | TRBV6-8 | 14 | TRBJ2-7 | . | .
TGTGCCAGTAGTACCACCCCCCGGCGGACCGCGAACACCGGGGAGCTGTTTTTT | CASSTTPRRTANTGELFF | TRBV19 | 18 | TRBJ2-2 | . | once
TGTGCCAGCAGCTCAGGGACAGACGAGCAGTACTTC | CASSSGTDEQYF | TRBV7-9 | 12 | TRBJ2-7 | TRBD1 | .
TGCGCCAGCATACAGTCGTACCAGCAGTACTTC | CASIQSYQQYF | TRBV5-1 | 11 | TRBJ2-7 | . | .
TGTGCCAGCAGCTCCGAAGCGATTTACTACGAGCAGTACTTC | CASSSEAIYYEQYF | TRBV7-2 | 14 | TRBJ2-7 | . | .
TGTGCCACCAGCAGAGATGGAACTGGAGAGACCCAGTACTTC | CATSRDGTGETQYF | TRBV15 | 14 | TRBJ2-5 | . | .
TGTGCCAGCAGTGATTATGGTACGGGGAACACTGAAGCTTTCTTT | CASSDYGTGNTEAFF | TRBV2 | 15 | TRBJ1-1 | . | .
TGTGCCTGGAGTACTTCTAGGGACAGGGCACAGGCTCACACTGAAGCTTTCTTT | CAWSTSRDRAQAHTEAFF | TRBV30 | 18 | TRBJ1-1 | TRBD1 | .
TGTGCCAGCAGCTTGGGGGTTTCTAGCGGGTTGTACGAGCAGTACTTC | CASSLGVSSGLYEQYF | TRBV5-4 | 16 | TRBJ2-7 | TRBD2 | once
TGTGCCAGCAGCGTAGGCGGACTAGCGGGAAGGAGCTCCTACAATGAGCAGTTCTTC | CASSVGGLAGRSSYNEQFF | TRBV9 | 19 | TRBJ2-1 | TRBD2 | .
TGCGCCAGCATGGTTTCGGGCGGCGGCACAGATACGCAGTATTTT | CASMVSGGGTDTQYF | TRBV4-1 | 15 | TRBJ2-3 | . | .
TGCGCCAGCAGCTTGAGTCTAGCGGGAGGGAACTACGAGCAGTACTTC | CASSLSLAGGNYEQYF | TRBV5-1 | 16 | TRBJ2-7 | TRBD2 | .
TGTGCCAGTAGTATATACACAGGAAGGCCAACAACCGGGGAGCTGTTTTTT | CASSIYTGRPTTGELFF | TRBV19 | 17 | TRBJ2-2 | . | .
TGTGCCAGTAGTATGGGGGCCCCTGGTTCTGGGATCTACGAGCAGTACTTC | CASSMGAPGSGIYEQYF | TRBV19 | 17 | TRBJ2-7 | . | .
TGTGCCAGCAGCTGGGGGGAGCTTAACTATGGCTACACCTTC | CASSWGELNYGYTF | TRBV11-3 | 14 | TRBJ1-2 | . | .
TGTGCCAGCAGTTCTCCGGGACTAGCGGGAGTTGAGCAGTTCTTC | CASSSPGLAGVEQFF | TRBV27 | 15 | TRBJ2-1 | TRBD2 | once
TGTGCTAGTGGTTTGGGACTAGCCTATGAGCAGTTCTTC | CASGLGLAYEQFF | TRBV12-5 | 13 | TRBJ2-1 | TRBD2 | once
TGTGCCAGCAGCCCAGGTCGGGGCGGTAGCACAGATACGCAGTATTTT | CASSPGRGGSTDTQYF | TRBV7-9 | 16 | TRBJ2-3 | . | .
TGTGCCAGCAGTCAGGGGGCAGGGTCCTACAATGAGCAGTTCTTC | CASSQGAGSYNEQFF | TRBV27 | 15 | TRBJ2-1 | TRBD1 | .
TGTGCCAGCAGCCTCACAGAGGACACTGAAGCTTTCTTT | CASSLTEDTEAFF | TRBV6-5 | 13 | TRBJ1-1 | . | .
TGTGCCAGCAGCTCCCCCACAGGGGACAAACTGTTTTTT | CASSSPTGDKLFF | TRBV7-9 | 13 | TRBJ1-4 | TRBD1 | few
TGTGCCAGCAGTCATTCCCCGGGACAGGGGACCTACGAGCAGTACTTC | CASSHSPGQGTYEQYF | TRBV27 | 16 | TRBJ2-7 | TRBD1 | .
TGTGCCAGTACCTTTGGGACTGAAGCTTTCTTT | CASTFGTEAFF | TRBV19 | 11 | TRBJ1-1 | . | .
TGTGCCAGCAGTTTAAATCGGGAGATTTACGAGCAGTACTTC | CASSLNREIYEQYF | TRBV27 | 14 | TRBJ2-7 | . | .
TGTGCCAGCAGTTACTCCACAGGGGGCACTAATGAAAAACTGTTTTTT | CASSYSTGGTNEKLFF | TRBV6-5 | 16 | TRBJ1-4 | TRBD1 | .
TGCAGCGTTGAAGATGTTAGGACAGGGGGCGAAGGAAACACCATATATTTT | CSVEDVRTGGEGNTIYF | TRBV29-1 | 17 | TRBJ1-3 | TRBD1 | .
TGTGCCAGCAGCATGACTAGCGGGAGGGCCGGAGATACGCAGTATTTT | CASSMTSGRAGDTQYF | TRBV7-3 | 16 | TRBJ2-3 | TRBD2 | .
TGTGCCAGCAGCCAAGGTATCGCCGGGACAGGACCTACCAAGCAGTACTTC | CASSQGIAGTGPTKQYF | TRBV14 | 17 | TRBJ2-7 | TRBD1 | .